Below, 17 T cell receptor beta chains from the same sample are listed, as sequenced in a study of blood T cell repertoires in COVID-19. Here immunoSEQ multiplex PCR was the method, and the copy in TCRdb shows in-frame clones only, minus some. The sample has about 140,000 clones, approximately 87% seen once. Sequencing used peripheral blood. These receptors were collected from a middle-aged woman with acute or convalescent COVID-19.

This sequence joins TRBV29-1 and TRBJ1-4; weak D call: TRBD1 (6 bases). The CDR3 runs 15 residues. Trimming pared 4 bases from V and 0 bases from J, leaving 12 bases between. Germline CDR1 is SQVTM and CDR2 is ANQGSEA. CDR3 amino acids: CSVAPTGTTNEKLFF. CDR3 coding DNA: TGCAGCGTTGCACCCACAGGGACAACTAATGAAAAACTGTTTTTT.

CDR3 bases: TGCGCCAGCAGCGCCTCAGGGTACGGGGCCAACGTCCTGACTTTC. Translated: CASSASGYGANVLTF. The chain combines TRBV5-1 with TRBJ2-6, with D tentatively TRBD1 (5 bases). The germline V gene encodes CDR1 SGHRS and CDR2 YFSETQ. The length of the CDR3 is 15 residues. Between the trimmed V and J ends, which lost 4 bases and 4 bases, there was a span of 12 bases.

In this sample, this clone turned up a few times. The chain recombines TRBV5-1 with TRBJ2-7; 8 positions match TRBD2. With 4 bases clipped from V and 4 bases from J, the junction kept 7 bases outside the gene matches. CDR1 is SGHRS, CDR2 YFSETQ, per germline. The CDR3 runs 14 residues. The CDR3 bases are TGCGCCAGCAGCGGTAATAGCGGGGCATACGAGCAGTACTTC. It is translated as CASSGNSGAYEQYF.

The chain uses TRBV3-1 (or the pseudogene TRBV3-2) and TRBJ1-1; D is undetermined. V was clipped by 6 bases and J by 8 bases, with 16 bases between them. The CDR3 is 13 residues long. CDR1 is LGHDT and CDR2 is YNNKEL in the germline V gene (reference sequence). The CDR3 nucleotides are TGTGCCAGCAGGAGGGTTGCGGGAGGGGAAGCTTTCTTT. It is translated as CASRRVAGGEAFF.

The chain recombines TRBV15 with TRBJ1-6, with a weak D call TRBD1 (6 bases). The V gene's germline CDR1 is LNHNV and CDR2 YYDKDF (reference sequence). This CDR3 is built from 15 residues. Trimming removed 3 bases from V and 9 bases from J, with 15 bases in between. The CDR3 reads CATSSLGQYGSPLHF. The CDR3 nucleotides read TGTGCCACCAGCAGCTTAGGACAGTACGGTTCACCCCTCCACTTT. Full variable domain (rest looked up from reference TRBV15 and TRBJ1-6): DAMVIQNPRYQVTQFGKPVTLSCSQTLNHNVMYWYQQKSSQAPKLLFHYYDKDFNNEADTPDNFQSRRPNTSFCFLDIRSPGLGDTAMYLCATSSLGQYGSPLHFGNGTRLTVT.

J is TRBJ2-6 and V is TRBV30; no reliable D call. Germline V CDR1 and CDR2: GTSNPN, SVGIG (reference sequence). Deletions cut 2 bases from V and 4 bases from J, with 15 bases between. This CDR3 contains 16 residues. The CDR3 loop reads CAWSPPHAWGANVLTF. CDR3 DNA sequence: TGTGCCTGGAGTCCCCCCCATGCGTGGGGGGCCAACGTCCTGACTTTC. Using reference TRBV30 and TRBJ2-6 for the parts outside the CDR3, the full variable domain is SQTIHQWPATLVQPVGSPLSLECTVEGTSNPNLYWYRQAAGRGLQLLFYSVGIGQISSEVPQNLSASRPQDRQFILSSKKLLLSDSGFYLCAWSPPHAWGANVLTFGAGSRLTVL.

The V gene is TRBV19, the J gene TRBJ1-2, with D perhaps TRBD1 (6 bases). Germline V gene data show CDR1 as LNHDA and CDR2 as SQIVND (reference sequence). V lost 5 bases and J 4 bases, leaving 11 bases between the germline ends. CDR3 length: 13 amino acids. CDR3 sequence reads: CASSPGAGYGYTF. In nucleotides, the CDR3 is TGTGCCAGTAGTCCAGGGGCGGGCTATGGCTACACCTTC. The full variable domain, with the rest looked up from reference TRBV19 and TRBJ1-2, is DGGITQSPKYLFRKEGQNVTLSCEQNLNHDAMYWYRQDPGQGLRLIYYSQIVNDFQKGDIAEGYSVSREKKESFPLTVTSAQKNPTAFYLCASSPGAGYGYTFGSGTRLTVV.

This clone was seen a handful of times. The chain is built from TRBV6-5 and TRBJ2-7, with a weak D call TRBD1 (6 bases). This CDR3 is built from 13 residues. Per germline, CDR1 MNHEY and CDR2 SVGAGI. Trimming left V 5 bases short and J 2 bases short, with 10 bases between. CDR3 DNA: TGTGCCAGCAGTCCCCCAGGGGCCTACGAGCAGTACTTC. Protein sequence: CASSPPGAYEQYF.

The J gene is TRBJ2-5, the V gene TRBV11-2; weak D call: TRBD2 (6 bases). The CDR3 totals 13 residues. CDR1 and CDR2 (germline): SGHAT, FQNNGV. Trimming shortened V by 5 bases and J by 4 bases, and 11 bases separated the two germline ends. Written as DNA, the CDR3 is TGTGCCAGCAGCGGGGGGATAGGAGAGACCCAGTACTTC. Its translation: CASSGGIGETQYF. The whole variable domain, remainder taken from reference TRBV11-2 and TRBJ2-5, is EAGVAQSPRYKIIEKRQSVAFWCNPISGHATLYWYQQILGQGPKLLIQFQNNGVVDDSQLPKDRFSAERLKGVDSTLKIQPAKLEDSAVYLCASSGGIGETQYFGPGTRLLVL.

The rearrangement uses TRBV19 and TRBJ1-4, with a tentative D call TRBD1 (6 bases). With 5 bases removed from V and 3 bases from J, the gap between germline ends came to 10 bases. The CDR3 covers 14 residues. Germline V gene lookup returns CDR1 LNHDA and CDR2 SQIVND (reference sequence). The CDR3 nucleotides read TGTGCCAGTAGTCGGTCAGGGGCTAATGAAAAACTGTTTTTT. It encodes CASSRSGANEKLFF.

The rearrangement links TRBV29-1 to TRBJ1-3, with no clear D. The germline V gene has CDR1 SQVTM and CDR2 ANQGSEA. CDR3 length equals 13 residues. Trimming left V 5 bases short and J 0 bases short, with 8 bases between. DNA of the CDR3: TGCAGCGTTCCCAATAGCTCTGGAAACACCATATATTTT. This sequence encodes CSVPNSSGNTIYF.

The chain carries TRBV5-1 and TRBJ2-2; D gene ambiguous. This CDR3 comprises 14 residues. Trimming removed 4 bases at V and 0 bases at J, with 7 bases between. CDR1 SGHRS and CDR2 YFSETQ come from the germline V gene. CDR3 bases: TGCGCCAGCAGCCCGGGTCCGAACACCGGGGAGCTGTTTTTT. Translation: CASSPGPNTGELFF.

The rearrangement uses TRBV3-1 (or the pseudogene TRBV3-2) and TRBJ2-7, with 7 positions matching TRBD2. Germline values: CDR1 LGHDT, CDR2 YNNKEL (reference sequence). The CDR3 contains 16 residues. Trimming cost V 0 bases and J 4 bases; bases outside gene matches: 9. CDR3 region: CASSQEWREKGYEQYF. In DNA form, the CDR3 reads TGTGCCAGCAGCCAAGAATGGCGGGAGAAAGGGTACGAGCAGTACTTC.

The chain uses TRBV7-8 and TRBJ2-3; a possible D gene is TRBD1 (6 bases). The germline V gene has CDR1 SGHVS and CDR2 FQNEAQ. V lost 1 base, J lost 5 bases, and 16 bases lay in between. This CDR3 spans 16 amino acids. For the CDR3, the DNA is TGTGCCAGCAGCTTAGTATTAAGACAGGAAGGAGATACGCAGTATTTT. Translated, it gives CASSLVLRQEGDTQYF.

In the case of this clone: Other DNA sequences in this sample translate to the same CDR3. The V gene is TRBV12-3 or TRBV12-4, the J gene TRBJ2-5; D is ambiguous. V lost 3 bases and J 5 bases, leaving 4 bases between the germline ends. This CDR3 has 11 residues. The CDR3 reads CASSFGETQYF. CDR3 nucleotide sequence: TGTGCCAGCAGTTTCGGGGAGACCCAGTACTTC.

The chain employs TRBV11-2 and TRBJ2-7; 9 bases fit TRBD2. Germline V gene lookup returns CDR1 SGHAT and CDR2 FQNNGV. The CDR3 extends over 15 amino acids. J was trimmed by 2 bases and V by 5 bases; bases with no gene match: 7. The CDR3 DNA is TGTGCCAGCAGCCTCAGCGGGGGGCCCCCCTACGAGCAGTACTTC. Protein sequence: CASSLSGGPPYEQYF.

The chain links TRBV3-1 (or the pseudogene TRBV3-2) to TRBJ2-3; D gene unclear. The length of the CDR3 is 16 residues. Germline assignment: CDR1 LGHDT and CDR2 YNNKEL (reference sequence). Trimming cost V 0 bases and J 4 bases, with 14 bases left between them. The CDR3 loop is CASSQERFASADTQYF. DNA of the CDR3: TGTGCCAGCAGCCAAGAGAGGTTCGCCAGTGCAGATACGCAGTATTTT.